The 31 T cell receptor beta chains listed next were all sequenced from one sample in a study of control samples from healthy donors and cancer patients. The repertoire was sequenced with immunoSEQ multiplex PCR; TCRdb's copy has only in-frame clones and lacks some. In the table there are roughly 94,000 clones, about 88% of which are singletons. Sequenced sample: PBMCs. These receptors originate from a man in his 70s with lung cancer.

The chain is built from TRBV14 and TRBJ2-2; the D is unclear. CDR1 SGHDN and CDR2 FVKESK come from the germline V gene. This CDR3 is built from 14 residues. V was pared by 1 base and J by 1 base, with 4 bases between. The CDR3 nucleotides read TGTGCCAGCAGCCAAGGGGGGAACACCGGGGAGCTGTTTTTT. It is translated as CASSQGGNTGELFF.

The gene calls are TRBV7-9 and TRBJ1-2; no firm D call. Deletions cut 6 bases from V and 8 bases from J, with 16 bases between. The CDR3 contains 13 residues. CDR1 SEHNR and CDR2 FQNEAQ come from the germline V gene (reference sequence). CDR3: CASRRDDAGGYTF. DNA for the CDR3: TGTGCCAGCAGACGAGACGATGCCGGGGGCTACACCTTC.

The CDR3 DNA is TGTGCCAGCAGCTTGCAGGGCAGGGGCGGTGGCTACACCTTC. Translating it yields CASSLQGRGGGYTF. The chain combines TRBV5-4 with TRBJ1-2, with D perhaps matching TRBD1 (6 bases). The V gene's germline CDR1 is SGHNT and CDR2 YYREEE (reference sequence). The length of the CDR3 is 14 residues. V was clipped by 1 base and J by 7 bases, with 14 bases between them.

This chain links TRBV6-5 with TRBJ1-2; TRBD1 might be the D (6 bases). With 2 bases removed from V and 1 base from J, the gap between germline ends came to 11 bases. Germline V gene data show CDR1 as MNHEY and CDR2 as SVGAGI. The CDR3 sequence is 15 residues long. The CDR3 spells CASSYRRGGNYGYTF. CDR3 DNA: TGTGCCAGCAGTTACAGGAGGGGGGGTAACTATGGCTACACCTTC.

In DNA, the CDR3 is TGTGCCACCAGTGATTTAGCTGAAGCTTTCTTT. As protein: CATSDLAEAFF. The chain recombines TRBV24-1 with TRBJ1-1; D call uncertain. The CDR3 loop spans 11 amino acids. Per germline, CDR1 KGHDR and CDR2 SFDVKD. V lost 1 base and J 6 bases, leaving 2 bases between the germline ends.

The chain couples TRBV10-2 to TRBJ2-3, with D unresolved. V was clipped by 0 bases and J by 5 bases, with 12 bases between them. Per the germline V gene, CDR1 is WSHSY and CDR2 is SAAADI. This CDR3 region has 15 residues. The CDR3 bases are TGCGCCAGCAGTGAGTCTGATAGCCCCAGAGATACGCAGTATTTT. Translated, it gives CASSESDSPRDTQYF.

This chain joins TRBV5-4 and TRBJ2-7; no definite D call. V lost 0 bases and J 7 bases, leaving 11 bases between the germline ends. This CDR3 spans 13 amino acids. CDR1 is SGHNT, CDR2 YYREEE, per germline (reference sequence). The CDR3 bases are TGTGCCAGCAGCTTGGTATGGGGTGAAGAGCAGTACTTC. This translates into CASSLVWGEEQYF.

This rearrangement joins TRBV6-5 to TRBJ2-5, with a tentative D call TRBD2 (7 bases). Germline loops: CDR1 MNHEY, CDR2 SVGAGI. This CDR3 has 15 amino acids. The V and J ends lost 8 bases and 6 bases respectively, with 22 bases between them. For the CDR3, the DNA is TGTGCCAGCCGAGAGGGGGGGACCGCCCGGAAGACCCAGTACTTC. Amino acids: CASREGGTARKTQYF.

The chain links TRBV4-1 to TRBJ2-3; TRBD2 aligns across 7 bases. Germline V gene data show CDR1 as MGHRA and CDR2 as YSYEKL. Unmatched junction bases numbered 11, after V lost 0 bases and J lost 8 bases. The CDR3 extends over 16 amino acids. The CDR3: CASSQELSGESLTQYF. In DNA, the CDR3 is TGCGCCAGCAGCCAAGAATTAAGCGGGGAGTCTCTTACGCAGTATTTT.

V is TRBV19 and J is TRBJ1-5; TRBD1 matches 9 bases. Germline V gene data show CDR1 as LNHDA and CDR2 as SQIVND (reference sequence). The ends lost 5 bases at V and 0 bases at J; junction bases unmatched: 8. This CDR3 is built from 17 residues. CDR3 sequence (DNA): TGTGCCAGTAGTCCGTTGACAGGGGGATATAGCAATCAGCCCCAGCATTTT. Protein product: CASSPLTGGYSNQPQHF.

The chain is built from TRBV25-1 and TRBJ1-6; D not resolved. Germline CDR1 and CDR2: MGHDK and SYGVNS. The CDR3 loop spans 15 amino acids. Trimming took 6 bases from V and 0 from J, leaving 9 bases between them. CDR3 coding DNA: TGTGCCAGCAGGGCAGAGAGCTCCTATAATTCACCCCTCCACTTT. It yields the protein CASRAESSYNSPLHF.

The chain employs TRBV29-1 and TRBJ2-3; D may be TRBD1 (5 bases). This CDR3 spans 16 amino acids. Trimming took 4 bases from V and 6 from J, leaving 23 bases between them. Per the germline V gene, CDR1 is SQVTM and CDR2 is ANQGSEA. DNA of the CDR3: TGCAGCGTTGGTACGACAGCCTCATGGATAGGGGATACGCAGTATTTT. The encoded protein is CSVGTTASWIGDTQYF.

The chain couples TRBV9 to TRBJ1-6; D uncertain. This CDR3 comprises 12 residues. Looked up from germline, CDR1 is SGDLS and CDR2 is YYNGEE. Trimming removed 7 bases from V and 5 bases from J, with 7 bases in between. CDR3: CASARDNSPLHF. The DNA of the CDR3 is TGTGCCAGCGCCCGGGATAATTCACCCCTCCACTTT.

This sequence joins TRBV27 and TRBJ2-7; TRBD1 or TRBD2 may be the D gene (5 bases each). Germline V CDR1 and CDR2: MNHEY, SMNVEV (reference sequence). There are 14 residues in the CDR3. V was pared by 1 base and J by 2 bases, with 9 bases between. CDR3 residues: CASSLFQGAYEQYF. The CDR3 DNA follows: TGTGCCAGCAGTTTATTTCAGGGAGCCTACGAGCAGTACTTC.

This clone was detected once. In DNA form, the CDR3 reads TGTGCCAGCAGCCAAGTCGTCGGGGCTGGAAACACCATATATTTT. Translation gives CASSQVVGAGNTIYF. The gene calls are TRBV4-2 and TRBJ1-3; unclear D gene. V was shortened by 1 base and J by 2 bases, with 9 bases between the two germline ends. Germline lookup yields CDR1 LGHNA and CDR2 YNFKEQ. The CDR3 runs to 15 residues.

This clone showed up just once. The rearrangement joins TRBV7-3 to TRBJ2-6, with unresolved D. The germline V gene has CDR1 SGHTA and CDR2 FQGTGA. V lost 5 bases, J lost 0 bases, and 8 bases lay in between. The CDR3 runs to 15 residues. In DNA form, the CDR3 reads TGTGCCAGCAGCACACGTAGCTCTGGGGCCAACGTCCTGACTTTC. It is translated as CASSTRSSGANVLTF.

This clone occurred once. The chain recombines TRBV19 with TRBJ1-2; 7 bases match TRBD1. Germline loops: CDR1 LNHDA, CDR2 SQIVND (reference sequence). The V segment lost 3 bases and the J segment 4 bases; nucleotides outside the gene matches: 14. The CDR3 totals 17 residues. The CDR3 DNA sequence: TGTGCCAGTAGTATCTTCCGAGGAGGGGGCGCGGCCTATGGCTACACCTTC. Translation gives CASSIFRGGGAAYGYTF.

This clone was recorded many times. CDR3 in amino acids: CASSLGGDTEAFF. The CDR3 region has the DNA TGTGCCAGCTCACTAGGGGGGGACACTGAAGCTTTCTTT. The chain is built from TRBV18 and TRBJ1-1; perhaps TRBD1 as D (6 bases). The germline CDR1 and CDR2 sequences are KGHSH and LQKENI. Trimming cost V 4 bases and J 3 bases, with 9 bases left between them. The CDR3 spans 13 residues.

This clone showed up just once. J is TRBJ1-1 and V is TRBV3-1 (or the pseudogene TRBV3-2); D might be TRBD1 (6 bases). Deletions cut 0 bases from V and 1 base from J, with 9 bases between. Germline lookup yields CDR1 LGHDT and CDR2 YNNKEL (reference sequence). The CDR3 loop spans 15 amino acids. CDR3 nucleotides: TGTGCCAGCAGCCAAGACCTGACAGGGAACACTGAAGCTTTCTTT. It specifies CASSQDLTGNTEAFF.

The V and J genes are TRBV23-1 and TRBJ1-1, with D unclear. TRBV23-1 is annotated as an ORF whose role is uncertain. The ends were cut back, 0 bases at V and 1 base at J, with 12 bases in the middle. The CDR3 totals 16 residues. The CDR3 region has the DNA TGCGCCAGCAGTCAATCATTTGTGTGGCAGAACACTGAAGCTTTCTTT. Translation: CASSQSFVWQNTEAFF.

This chain links TRBV5-1 with TRBJ1-2; D not certain. V was shortened by 4 bases and J by 2 bases, with 18 bases between the two germline ends. In germline, CDR1 is SGHRS, CDR2 YFSETQ. The CDR3 runs 16 residues. The CDR3 nucleotides read TGCGCCAGCAGCGAGGGCGGCCCGAGGGAAAACTATGGCTACACCTTC. It yields the protein CASSEGGPRENYGYTF.

V gene TRBV7-9 combines with J gene TRBJ2-7, with 11 nucleotides matching TRBD2. This CDR3 is 20 amino acids long. Germline assignment: CDR1 SEHNR and CDR2 FQNEAQ (reference sequence). After removal of 5 bases from V and 0 bases from J, the junction contained 18 bases not matched to a gene. CDR3 nucleotides: TGTGCCAGCAGCACTGTATTTGCCGGGACTAGCGGCGGAAGCTCCTACGAGCAGTACTTC. Translating it yields CASSTVFAGTSGGSSYEQYF.

The chain carries TRBV11-3 and TRBJ2-7, with 12 nucleotides matching TRBD2. The CDR3 is made up of 15 amino acids. Unmatched junction bases numbered 7, after V lost 4 bases and J lost 6 bases. CDR1 is SGHNT, CDR2 YENEEA, per germline. The DNA of the CDR3 is TGTGCCAGCAGCTCGCCAGGACTAGCGGGGTTCGAGCAGTACTTC. It translates to CASSSPGLAGFEQYF.

J is TRBJ2-7 and V is TRBV10-2; D unresolved. The ends were cut back, 0 bases at V and 0 bases at J, with 12 bases in the middle. The germline V gene has CDR1 WSHSY and CDR2 SAAADI. The length of the CDR3 is 16 residues. CDR3 sequence (DNA): TGCGCCAGCAGTGAGTCTCGCAGGTCGTTCTCCTACGAGCAGTACTTC. As protein: CASSESRRSFSYEQYF.

This chain connects TRBV24-1 to TRBJ2-1; 7 bases line up with TRBD1. After removal of 9 bases from V and 9 bases from J, the junction contained 13 bases not matched to a gene. The germline V gene has CDR1 KGHDR and CDR2 SFDVKD. The CDR3 consists of 14 residues. Here the CDR3 DNA reads TGTGCCACCTCAGAACAGGGGTTAGGCGGTGAGCAGTTCTTC. Amino acids: CATSEQGLGGEQFF.

The chain has TRBV11-2 and TRBJ1-6; perhaps TRBD1 as D (6 bases). Germline assignment: CDR1 SGHAT and CDR2 FQNNGV. The CDR3 runs to 15 residues. Trimming removed 5 bases at V and 8 bases at J, with 16 bases between. This CDR3 reads CASSRNTGFDSPLHF. For the CDR3, the DNA is TGTGCCAGCAGCCGTAATACAGGGTTCGATTCACCCCTCCACTTT.

This rearrangement joins TRBV11-3 to TRBJ2-7; no clear D. V gave up 1 base and J gave up 3 bases, with 7 bases separating them. CDR1 SGHNT and CDR2 YENEEA come from the germline V gene. This CDR3 region has 13 residues. CDR3 coding DNA: TGTGCCAGCAGCTTAGGATCCATCTACGAGCAGTACTTC. Translated: CASSLGSIYEQYF.

This chain connects TRBV7-9 to TRBJ2-6; D may match TRBD1 or TRBD2 (6 bases each). The ends were cut back, 11 bases at V and 0 bases at J, with 20 bases in the middle. The CDR3 runs to 17 residues. Germline-derived CDR1 and CDR2 are SEHNR and FQNEAQ (reference sequence). The CDR3 DNA follows: TGTGCCTCTCATCAGGCAGGGGAGGCCTCTGGGGCCAACGTCCTGACTTTC. It specifies CASHQAGEASGANVLTF.

The rearrangement uses TRBV4-2 and TRBJ2-1; no reliable D call. Trimming removed 1 base from V and 5 bases from J, with 9 bases in between. Germline values: CDR1 LGHNA, CDR2 YNFKEQ. The CDR3 covers 14 residues. As DNA, the CDR3 is TGTGCCAGCAGCCAAGCGGACGATCACAATGAGCAGTTCTTC. The encoded protein is CASSQADDHNEQFF.

DNA for the CDR3: TGTGCCAGCAGCCCACCTTGGGACATCAACACTGAAGCTTTCTTT. This codes for CASSPPWDINTEAFF. This chain uses TRBV11-1 with TRBJ1-1; TRBD1 is a possible D gene (6 bases). Per the germline V gene, CDR1 is SGHAT and CDR2 is FQDESV (reference sequence). Trimming cost V 5 bases and J 2 bases, with 15 bases left between them. The CDR3 extends over 15 amino acids.

V and J are TRBV20-1 and TRBJ2-3; 8 bases fit TRBD2. The germline V gene has CDR1 DFQATT and CDR2 SNEGSKA (reference sequence). The V gene end was trimmed by 3 bases and the J gene end by 2 bases; junction bases not matched to a gene: 4. This CDR3 comprises 14 residues. DNA for the CDR3: TGCAGTGCTAGTAAGCGGGAGCCCACAGATACGCAGTATTTT. Amino acids: CSASKREPTDTQYF.